Listed here are 30 T cell receptor beta chains from one sample, sequenced in a study of blood T cell repertoires in COVID-19. Sequencing was performed with immunoSEQ multiplex PCR; in TCRdb, only in-frame clones are kept and a portion is missing. The data hold 120,000 to 150,000 clones, with 80% to 85% observed a single time. The sequencing sample was made of PBMCs or T cells enriched from blood (not recorded which). These receptors originate from a man in his forties with acute COVID-19.

V and J are TRBV30 and TRBJ2-3; 10 nucleotides agree with TRBD2. Unmatched junction bases numbered 4, after V lost 4 bases and J lost 0 bases. The CDR3 loop spans 15 amino acids. Germline V lookup: CDR1 GTSNPN, CDR2 SVGIG (reference sequence). CDR3 DNA sequence: TGTGCCTGGACGGGACTAGCGCCGAGCACAGATACGCAGTATTTT. It codes for CAWTGLAPSTDTQYF.

The chain couples TRBV19 to TRBJ1-5; 7 bases are shared with TRBD1. The CDR3 is 14 residues long. V dropped 9 bases and J dropped 0; count of bases not matched to a gene: 5. CDR1 is LNHDA, CDR2 SQIVND, per germline (reference sequence). Written as DNA, the CDR3 is TGTGCCAGCACGACAGGGAGTAGCAATCAGCCCCAGCATTTT. As protein: CASTTGSSNQPQHF.

The rearrangement uses TRBV5-1 and TRBJ2-4; possibly TRBD1 for D (6 bases). The V end lost 0 bases, the J end lost 9 bases, and 13 bases lay between the germline ends. Germline V gives CDR1 SGHRS, CDR2 YFSETQ. The CDR3 spans 14 residues. The CDR3 region is CASSLDPGESIQYF. The DNA for the CDR3 is TGCGCCAGCAGCTTGGACCCAGGGGAAAGCATTCAGTACTTC. The variable domain in full, completed from reference TRBV5-1 and TRBJ2-4, reads KAGVTQTPRYLIKTRGQQVTLSCSPISGHRSVSWYQQTPGQGLQFLFEYFSETQRNKGNFPGRFSGRQFSNSRSEMNVSTLELGDSALYLCASSLDPGESIQYFGAGTRLSVL.

The chain uses TRBV7-2 and TRBJ2-3; D perhaps matches TRBD2 (6 bases). V was trimmed by 5 bases and J by 5 bases, leaving 17 bases between them. CDR1 is SGHTA, CDR2 FQGNSA, per germline. The CDR3 spans 15 residues. The CDR3 sequence: CASSPVRGTGDTQYF. The CDR3, as DNA: TGTGCCAGCAGCCCTGTACGGGGGACGGGAGATACGCAGTATTTT.

The rearrangement joins TRBV29-1 to TRBJ2-5, with a possible D match to TRBD1 (5 bases). Deletions cut 6 bases from V and 5 bases from J, with 13 bases between. This CDR3 contains 12 residues. CDR1 and CDR2 (germline): SQVTM, ANQGSEA. As DNA, the CDR3 is TGCAGCGTGCCGACTCCAGGGGAGACCCAGTACTTC. Its protein is CSVPTPGETQYF.

This CDR3 is CASSPGTAIAKNIQYF. CDR3 bases: TGCGCCAGCAGCCCCGGGACAGCGATAGCCAAAAACATTCAGTACTTC. The chain joins TRBV5-1 to TRBJ2-4; TRBD1 aligns across 7 bases. The germline gives CDR1 SGHRS, CDR2 YFSETQ. The CDR3 consists of 16 residues. J lost 0 bases, V lost 4 bases, and 7 bases had no gene match.

The chain carries TRBV3-1 (or the pseudogene TRBV3-2) and TRBJ1-2; D may be TRBD1 (6 bases). Deletions cut 0 bases from V and 8 bases from J, with 13 bases between. CDR1 and CDR2 (germline): LGHDT, YNNKEL (reference sequence). CDR3 size: 14 residues. The CDR3 nucleotides read TGTGCCAGCAGCCAAGATCTGGGGCAGGGGGGCTACACCTTC. Translation gives CASSQDLGQGGYTF.

This clone occurred once. The rearrangement uses TRBV20-1 and TRBJ1-6; no clear D. The CDR3 spans 11 residues. V lost 0 bases to trimming and J lost 10 bases, with 4 bases between them. Germline CDR1 and CDR2: DFQATT and SNEGSKA (reference sequence). CDR3 nucleotide sequence: TGCAGTGCTAGAGATCAATCACCCCTCCACTTT. Its protein is CSARDQSPLHF.

CDR3 sequence (DNA): TGTGCCAGCAGTTCCCTATCGTCCACCCCAATCCAGGCCCAGCATTTT. It codes for CASSSLSSTPIQAQHF. The chain has TRBV6-2 or TRBV6-3 and TRBJ1-5, with D uncertain. This CDR3 region has 16 residues. The germline V and J ends were trimmed by 4 bases and 11 bases, with 24 bases remaining between them. Per the germline V gene, CDR1 is MNHEY and CDR2 is SVGEGT.

The rearrangement joins TRBV10-3 to TRBJ1-3, with a weak D call TRBD1 (6 bases). The V end was cut by 6 bases, the J end by 0 bases, with 12 bases between. In germline, CDR1 is ENHRY, CDR2 SYGVKD. The length of the CDR3 is 15 residues. Written as DNA, the CDR3 is TGTGCCATCAGCAGAGAGACAGGCTCTGGAAACACCATATATTTT. Translation: CAISRETGSGNTIYF.

This sequence joins TRBV5-8 and TRBJ2-5, with TRBD2 as a possible D gene (5 bases). Germline V gene data show CDR1 as SGHTS and CDR2 as YDEGEE. This CDR3 has 11 amino acids. The DNA for the CDR3 is TGTGTCGGAGGCGGGTACGAGACCCAGTACTTC. It yields the protein CVGGGYETQYF.

This chain joins TRBV19 and TRBJ2-3; 13 nucleotides match TRBD2. This CDR3 contains 18 residues. CDR1 is LNHDA and CDR2 is SQIVND in the germline V gene (reference sequence). V trimming: 6 bases; J trimming: 5 bases; junction bases outside the gene matches: 14. CDR3 loop: CASSLLRTSGGARDTQYF. The CDR3 DNA reads as TGTGCCAGTAGCCTTCTCCGAACTAGCGGGGGGGCCCGAGATACGCAGTATTTT.

The V gene is TRBV4-3, the J gene TRBJ1-5; 7 bases map to TRBD1. The V gene end was trimmed by 1 base and the J gene end by 4 bases; junction bases not matched to a gene: 7. Germline V gene sequence: CDR1 LGHNA, CDR2 YSLEER. The CDR3 is made up of 16 amino acids. CDR3 bases: TGCGCCAGCAGCCAAGGTATTGGGACAGTTAATCAGCCCCAGCATTTT. It is translated as CASSQGIGTVNQPQHF.

The chain uses TRBV7-6 and TRBJ1-3, with D maybe TRBD1 (5 bases). The CDR3 runs 16 residues. CDR1 SGHVS and CDR2 FNYEAQ come from the germline V gene. V lost 0 bases and J lost 0, with 9 bases in between. CDR3 nucleotide sequence: TGTGCCAGCAGCTTAGCGCGGGGGGACTCTGGAAACACCATATATTTT. It specifies CASSLARGDSGNTIYF.

V gene TRBV19 combines with J gene TRBJ2-1; possible D gene TRBD2, 7 bases. The V gene lost 3 bases and the J gene lost 7 bases, with 16 bases spanning the gap. This CDR3 has 15 amino acids. Germline V gene data show CDR1 as LNHDA and CDR2 as SQIVND (reference sequence). The CDR3 sequence: CASSIGGGGGNEQFF. CDR3 DNA: TGTGCCAGTAGTATCGGAGGGGGGGGAGGAAATGAGCAGTTCTTC.

The gene calls are TRBV9 and TRBJ2-1, with TRBD1 matching over 7 bases. V gave up 4 bases and J gave up 1 base; unmatched junction bases: 5. The CDR3 runs to 15 residues. The germline CDR1 and CDR2 sequences are SGDLS and YYNGEE. The CDR3 DNA is TGTGCCAGCAGCTTACAGGGGTTATCCTACAATGAGCAGTTCTTC. This gives the protein CASSLQGLSYNEQFF.

This chain joins TRBV12-3 or TRBV12-4 and TRBJ2-4, with D unclear. This CDR3 comprises 11 residues. Trimming pared 5 bases from V and 12 bases from J, leaving 11 bases between. CDR3 in amino acids: CASSPREHQYF. The DNA for the CDR3 is TGTGCCAGCAGTCCCCGCGAGCATCAGTACTTC.

The CDR3 is CSGSGTYDHTEAFF. CDR3 nucleotides: TGCAGCGGATCCGGGACATATGATCACACTGAAGCTTTCTTT. The rearrangement joins TRBV29-1 to TRBJ1-1; the D gene is possibly TRBD1 (6 bases). Between the trimmed V and J ends, which lost 7 bases and 3 bases, there was a span of 18 bases. CDR3 size: 14 residues. Germline V gives CDR1 SQVTM, CDR2 ANQGSEA.

This clone was counted once. This chain links TRBV15 with TRBJ2-7, with D unresolved. Trimming cost V 1 base and J 5 bases, with 15 bases left between them. Germline V lookup: CDR1 LNHNV, CDR2 YYDKDF (reference sequence). The CDR3 has 15 amino acids. CDR3 region: CATSRGNTYPHEQYF. The DNA of the CDR3 is TGTGCCACCAGCAGAGGCAATACCTATCCTCACGAGCAGTACTTC.

The rearrangement uses TRBV7-2 and TRBJ2-3, with D possibly being TRBD2 (5 bases). The CDR3 sequence is 14 residues long. Germline CDR1 SGHTA, CDR2 FQGNSA. V was shortened by 7 bases and J by 1 base, with 12 bases between the two germline ends. As DNA, the CDR3 is TGTGCCAGCACAGAAACGGAGGGCACAGATACGCAGTATTTT. It encodes CASTETEGTDTQYF.

There are a few counts of this clone. The chain is built from TRBV6-5 and TRBJ2-2, with TRBD1 matching over 10 bases. There are 16 residues in the CDR3. In germline, CDR1 is MNHEY, CDR2 SVGAGI. Losses at the gene ends were 6 bases for V and 5 bases for J; bases not matched to a gene: 9. CDR3 nucleotide sequence: TGTGCCAGCAGATACAGACAGGGGGCCGGTACCGGGGAGCTGTTTTTT. Amino acids: CASRYRQGAGTGELFF.

This clone has just a few counts. The rearrangement uses TRBV5-6 and TRBJ2-3, with a weak D call TRBD2 (5 bases). Germline CDR1 SGHDT, CDR2 YYEEEE. This CDR3 is built from 13 residues. V dropped 4 bases and J dropped 6 bases, with 12 bases sitting between them. The CDR3: CASSTIPGDTQYF. The CDR3 nucleotides read TGTGCCAGCAGCACAATCCCGGGGGATACGCAGTATTTT.

DNA of the CDR3: TGTGCCAGCAGTTATCAGGGAACTGGAAACACCATATATTTT. Protein product: CASSYQGTGNTIYF. The chain employs TRBV6-1 and TRBJ1-3, with D perhaps TRBD1 (5 bases). CDR3 length equals 14 residues. The V and J ends lost 5 bases and 2 bases respectively, with 10 bases between them. Per the germline V gene, CDR1 is MNHNS and CDR2 is SASEGT.

The count of this clone is one. The V and J genes are TRBV11-2 and TRBJ2-7; 12 nucleotides match TRBD1. The CDR3 totals 15 residues. J was trimmed by 3 bases and V by 4 bases; bases with no gene match: 4. Germline V lookup: CDR1 SGHAT, CDR2 FQNNGV. The CDR3 spells CASSSRDRGLYEQYF. CDR3 nucleotides: TGTGCCAGCAGCTCCCGGGACAGGGGGCTCTACGAGCAGTACTTC. The full variable domain, in which reference TRBV11-2 and TRBJ2-7 provide the parts outside the CDR3, is EAGVAQSPRYKIIEKRQSVAFWCNPISGHATLYWYQQILGQGPKLLIQFQNNGVVDDSQLPKDRFSAERLKGVDSTLKIQPAKLEDSAVYLCASSSRDRGLYEQYFGPGTRLTVT.

The V call is TRBV19, the J call TRBJ2-7; tentatively, D is TRBD2 (5 bases). This CDR3 has 13 amino acids. V was cut by 3 bases and J by 2 bases, with 8 bases left in between. CDR1 is LNHDA, CDR2 SQIVND, per germline (reference sequence). The CDR3 nucleotides read TGTGCCAGTAGTATGAGGGCCACCTACGAGCAGTACTTC. This encodes CASSMRATYEQYF.

In DNA, the CDR3 is TGCGCCAGCAGCCAAGATAGGGGACAGGGGGCAGGCGCCAAAAACATTCAGTACTTC. Translated: CASSQDRGQGAGAKNIQYF. The chain recombines TRBV4-1 with TRBJ2-4; 12 bases line up with TRBD1. The CDR3 has 19 residues. The germline gives CDR1 MGHRA, CDR2 YSYEKL. V lost 0 bases to trimming and J lost 1 base; unmatched junction nucleotides: 7.

J is TRBJ2-2 and V is TRBV7-9; weak D call: TRBD2 (6 bases). Trimming removed 5 bases from V and 4 bases from J, with 17 bases in between. The CDR3 extends over 16 amino acids. The germline CDR1 and CDR2 sequences are SEHNR and FQNEAQ (reference sequence). The DNA of the CDR3 is TGTGCCAGCAGCCCAGGACTAAACGTCGCCACCGGGGAGCTGTTTTTT. Its protein product is CASSPGLNVATGELFF. Variable domain in full (rest from reference TRBV7-9 and TRBJ2-2): DTGVSQNPRHKITKRGQNVTFRCDPISEHNRLYWYRQTLGQGPEFLTYFQNEAQLEKSRLLSDRFSAERPKGSFSTLEIQRTEQGDSAMYLCASSPGLNVATGELFFGEGSRLTVL.

J is TRBJ1-5 and V is TRBV27; 10 nucleotides align to TRBD1. CDR1 and CDR2 (germline): MNHEY, SMNVEV (reference sequence). The V segment lost 6 bases and the J segment 5 bases; nucleotides outside the gene matches: 13. The CDR3 totals 17 residues. The CDR3 spells CASRGFGTGVGDQPQHF. The DNA of the CDR3 is TGTGCCAGCAGGGGTTTCGGGACAGGGGTAGGAGATCAGCCCCAGCATTTT.

J is TRBJ1-1 and V is TRBV18; 11 positions match TRBD1. The CDR3 totals 14 residues. Per the germline V gene, CDR1 is KGHSH and CDR2 is LQKENI. The J segment lost 8 bases and the V segment lost 6 bases, leaving 8 bases of the junction unmatched. The DNA of the CDR3 is TGTGCCAGCTCGCCGGGACAGGGGGGTCCCGAAGCTTTCTTT. The encoded protein is CASSPGQGGPEAFF.

This chain uses TRBV3-1 (or the pseudogene TRBV3-2) with TRBJ2-7; 10 bases fit TRBD2. Germline trimming cut 6 bases from V and 1 base from J; bases unmatched to any gene: 6. In germline, CDR1 is LGHDT, CDR2 YNNKEL (reference sequence). This CDR3 spans 15 amino acids. In nucleotides, the CDR3 is TGTGCCAGCAGGCGACTAGCGGGTGAATCCTACGAGCAGTACTTC. This gives the protein CASRRLAGESYEQYF.